One sample yielded the 8 T cell receptor beta chains listed below, sequenced in a study of blood T cells in healthy people across ages. A second about 6 to 12 cycle PCR used barcoded and J-beta primers. TCRdb re-called the 5' RACE reads through MiXCR, storing one row per CDR3 protein. The table records under 1,000,000 distinct CDR3 sequences, under 40% of them present only once. Material: blood. These receptors originate from a man in his late teens or twenties in good health.

As to this clonotype: The junction and the germline gene differ at one end; a read error may be behind it. The chain is built from TRBV9 and TRBJ2-5; D unclear. The CDR3 contains 13 residues. CDR1 and CDR2 (germline): SGDLS, YYNGEE. CDR3 DNA sequence: TGTGCCCGCAGCGTAGACGGCCAAGAGACCCAGTACTTC. It yields the protein CARSVDGQETQYF.

V usage is TRBV12-3 or TRBV12-4 and J usage is TRBJ2-4; 9 nucleotides match TRBD1. This CDR3 spans 14 amino acids. The V gene end was trimmed by 6 bases and the J gene end by 8 bases; junction bases not matched to a gene: 8. The CDR3 region is CASRTTGQGHIQYF. In DNA, the CDR3 is TGTGCCAGCAGGACCACGGGACAGGGACACATTCAGTACTTC.

For the CDR3, the DNA is TGCAGGGCAAGGGTTAGGGAGACCCAGTACTTC. It encodes CRARVRETQYF. The rearrangement links TRBV20-1 to TRBJ2-5; D unresolved. This CDR3 spans 11 amino acids. Per germline, CDR1 DFQATT and CDR2 SNEGSKA (reference sequence).

Here the CDR3 reads CSVRDRQGPPNYGYTF. As DNA, the CDR3 is TGCAGCGTCCGGGACAGACAAGGGCCACCTAACTATGGCTACACCTTC. The chain joins TRBV29-1 to TRBJ1-2; TRBD1 matches 7 bases. The CDR3 contains 16 residues. J was trimmed by 0 bases and V by 6 bases; bases with no gene match: 13. CDR1 is SQVTM, CDR2 ANQGSEA, per germline.

The chain employs TRBV12-3 or TRBV12-4 and TRBJ2-7, with TRBD1 matching 12 bases. The CDR3 runs to 14 residues. V gave up 5 bases and J gave up 6 bases; unmatched junction bases: 5. CDR3 protein: CASSVGQGASEQYF. DNA for the CDR3: TGTGCCAGCAGTGTGGGACAGGGGGCCTCCGAGCAGTACTTC.

The rearrangement joins TRBV15 to TRBJ2-1; 9 nucleotides align to TRBD2. The V segment lost 3 bases and the J segment 2 bases; nucleotides outside the gene matches: 5. Germline-derived CDR1 and CDR2 are LNHNV and YYDKDF (reference sequence). The CDR3 sequence is 16 residues long. The CDR3 DNA is TGTGCCACCAGCAGCCAACCTAGCGGGGCCTACAATGAGCAGTTCTTC. It encodes CATSSQPSGAYNEQFF.

This clonotype has ten or more counts. This chain connects TRBV2 to TRBJ1-1, with TRBD1 as a possible D gene (6 bases). Trimming left V 6 bases short and J 4 bases short, with 12 bases between. Germline V gene lookup returns CDR1 SNHLY and CDR2 FYNNEI. The CDR3 totals 13 residues. In DNA, the CDR3 is TGTGCCAGCAGCCGGGGGGGGCTCACTGAAGCTTTCTTT. It specifies CASSRGGLTEAFF.

This clonotype was observed a handful of times. The chain recombines TRBV6-5 with TRBJ2-5, with 9 bases aligning to TRBD1. J lost 11 bases, V lost 4 bases, and 17 bases had no gene match. Germline V gene sequence: CDR1 MNHEY, CDR2 SVGAGI. CDR3 length equals 16 residues. The CDR3 DNA reads as TGTGCCAGCAGTTTCGGACAGGGGAAGTTTTACAATGAGCAGTACTTC. Amino acids: CASSFGQGKFYNEQYF.